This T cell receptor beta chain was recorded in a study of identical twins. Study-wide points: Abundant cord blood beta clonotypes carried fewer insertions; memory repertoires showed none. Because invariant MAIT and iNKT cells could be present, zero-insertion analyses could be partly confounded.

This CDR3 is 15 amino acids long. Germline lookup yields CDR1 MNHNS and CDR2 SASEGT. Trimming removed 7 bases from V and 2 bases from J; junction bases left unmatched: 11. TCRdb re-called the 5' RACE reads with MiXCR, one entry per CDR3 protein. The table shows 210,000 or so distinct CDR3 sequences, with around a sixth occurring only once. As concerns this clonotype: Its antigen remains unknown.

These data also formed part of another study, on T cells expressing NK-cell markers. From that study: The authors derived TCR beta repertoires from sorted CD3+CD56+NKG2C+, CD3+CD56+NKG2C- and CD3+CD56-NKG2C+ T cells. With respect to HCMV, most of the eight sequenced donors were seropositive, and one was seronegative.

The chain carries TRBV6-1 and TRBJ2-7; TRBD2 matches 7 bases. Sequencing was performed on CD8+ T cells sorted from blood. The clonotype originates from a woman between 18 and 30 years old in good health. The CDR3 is CASTLLGGSTYEQYF. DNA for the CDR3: TGTGCCAGCACTCTATTGGGGGGGTCTACCTACGAGCAGTACTTC.